This TCR beta chain was identified during a study of T cell repertoires in cytomegalovirus infection. Each CDR3 protein is one row after TCRdb ran MiXCR on the reads. The data show around 740,000 distinct CDR3 sequences, roughly 36% seen once. The receptor comes from a human donor in good health (CMV status not recorded). Some clones in this sample may be carry-over from other donors' samples. Input material: PBMCs.

CDR3 amino acids: CASSGGSGGSNQPQHF. CDR3 bases: TGTGCCAGCAGTGGGGGCAGTGGGGGGAGCAATCAGCCCCAGCATTTT. This chain connects TRBV12-3 or TRBV12-4 to TRBJ1-5; D perhaps matches TRBD1 (6 bases). Deletions cut 5 bases from V and 1 base from J, with 15 bases between. This CDR3 contains 16 residues.